A single sample is the source of the 26 T cell receptor beta chains below, sequenced in a study of blood T cells in healthy people across ages. Together with a sample-barcoded 5' primer, a J-beta primer mix was included in a second PCR lasting about 7 to 11 cycles. One entry per CDR3 protein results from TCRdb running MiXCR on the 5' RACE reads. The sample has about 1.7 million distinct CDR3 sequences, approximately 28% seen once. Sequencing input: blood. These receptors originate from a woman between 25 and 40 years old in good health.

This clonotype appeared a few times. Just one base apart from a much larger clone, this may be a read error. The J gene is TRBJ2-1, the V gene TRBV7-2; 10 bases match TRBD2. Germline V gives CDR1 SGHTA, CDR2 FQGNSA. Trimming cost V 4 bases and J 8 bases; bases outside gene matches: 8. The CDR3 length is 15 residues. The CDR3 nucleotides read TGTGCCAGCAGCTCAGCGGGAGGGCCGGGGGATGAGCAGTTCTTC. Encoded protein: CASSSAGGPGDEQFF.

This chain uses TRBV20-1 with TRBJ2-5; possibly TRBD2 for D (6 bases). This CDR3 is built from 14 residues. V dropped 5 bases and J dropped 3 bases, with 16 bases sitting between them. Germline V gene sequence: CDR1 DFQATT, CDR2 SNEGSKA (reference sequence). For the CDR3, the DNA is TGCAGTGCTCGCGGGGACTCGATAAAAGAGACCCAGTACTTC. It yields the protein CSARGDSIKETQYF.

In this sample, this clonotype turned up a few times. The chain recombines TRBV5-1 with TRBJ2-3; 8 nucleotides match TRBD2. V shed 3 bases and J 3 bases; nucleotides not matched to a gene: 6. Germline values: CDR1 SGHRS, CDR2 YFSETQ. The CDR3 sequence is 15 residues long. The CDR3 spells CASSWTSQSTDTQYF. The CDR3, as DNA: TGCGCCAGCAGCTGGACTAGCCAATCGACAGATACGCAGTATTTT. Looking up the rest from reference TRBV5-1 and TRBJ2-3 gives the full variable domain: KAGVTQTPRYLIKTRGQQVTLSCSPISGHRSVSWYQQTPGQGLQFLFEYFSETQRNKGNFPGRFSGRQFSNSRSEMNVSTLELGDSALYLCASSWTSQSTDTQYFGPGTRLTVL.

This clonotype turned up a few times. An end of the junction differs from the germline gene, which may be a read error. The rearrangement joins TRBV5-1 to TRBJ1-6; TRBD1 matches at 7 bases. This CDR3 contains 16 residues. The germline CDR1 and CDR2 sequences are SGHRS and YFSETQ. DNA of the CDR3: TGCGCCAGCAGCGAGGACCCTCAGGGGGTTTATTCACCCTTCCACTTT. Protein product: CASSEDPQGVYSPFHF.

On this clonotype: One end of the junction varies from germline; a read error may be responsible. This chain connects TRBV20-1 to TRBJ1-5; 10 nucleotides agree with TRBD1. The germline V gene encodes CDR1 DFQATT and CDR2 SNEGSKA (reference sequence). The length of the CDR3 is 14 residues. CDR3 nucleotide sequence: TGCATTGCTAGAGACGGGACAGGGGAACAGCCCCAGCATTTT. As protein: CIARDGTGEQPQHF.

The chain joins TRBV10-3 to TRBJ1-4, with a tentative D call TRBD1 (5 bases). This CDR3 is built from 16 residues. Trimming took 0 bases from V and 3 from J, leaving 11 bases between them. Germline CDR1 ENHRY, CDR2 SYGVKD. The CDR3 nucleotides are TGTGCCATCAGTGAGTCGAGGGAGGGGCCTAATGAAAAACTGTTTTTT. Its translation: CAISESREGPNEKLFF.

On this clonotype itself: One base away lies a much larger clone, so this may be a sequencing read error. The rearrangement joins TRBV6-4 to TRBJ2-4; possible D gene TRBD1, 5 bases. Near its end, the DNA agrees better with TRBJ2-7, so the J call may be wrong. Germline V gene data show CDR1 as MRHNA and CDR2 as SNTAGT. CDR3 length: 13 residues. CDR3 in amino acids: CAPMDKGWDEQYF. CDR3 DNA sequence: TGTGCCCCGATGGACAAGGGATGGGACGAGCAGTACTTC.

A few counts support this clonotype. The rearrangement joins TRBV19 to TRBJ2-5, with TRBD1 identical over 10 bases. Germline V CDR1 and CDR2: LNHDA, SQIVND (reference sequence). The CDR3 runs to 15 residues. With 4 bases clipped from V and 3 bases from J, the junction kept 5 bases outside the gene matches. The CDR3: CASSTTGTGEETQYF. CDR3 bases: TGTGCCAGTAGTACGACCGGGACAGGGGAAGAGACCCAGTACTTC.

This clonotype turned up a few times. This chain joins TRBV5-1 and TRBJ1-1; D gene uncertain. The germline V gene encodes CDR1 SGHRS and CDR2 YFSETQ. Deletions cut 0 bases from V and 7 bases from J, with 13 bases between. CDR3 size: 14 residues. For the CDR3, the DNA is TGCGCCAGCAGCTTGGACGGGGTCCCGGATGAAGCTTTCTTT. Translated: CASSLDGVPDEAFF.

This clonotype was detected only a few times. The V and J genes are TRBV9 and TRBJ2-1; D may be TRBD2 (6 bases). Looked up from germline, CDR1 is SGDLS and CDR2 is YYNGEE. V shed 4 bases and J shed 7 bases, with 12 bases lying between them. CDR3 length: 13 amino acids. CDR3 in DNA: TGTGCCAGCAGCACGAGCGCGGGGAATGAGCAGTTCTTC. This sequence encodes CASSTSAGNEQFF.

In this sample, this clonotype turned up a few times. V usage is TRBV5-1 and J usage is TRBJ2-2; 9 nucleotides match TRBD1. Trimming at V came to 7 bases and at J to 4 bases, leaving 11 bases not matched to a gene. Germline assignment: CDR1 SGHRS and CDR2 YFSETQ. The CDR3 is 16 residues long. CDR3 DNA sequence: TGCGCCAGCCAACGACAGGGGGTCGGTAGCACCGGGGAGCTGTTTTTT. This sequence encodes CASQRQGVGSTGELFF.

This clonotype was picked up many times. The chain employs TRBV7-9 and TRBJ2-7, with D perhaps matching TRBD2 (5 bases). The CDR3 has 12 residues. The V gene's germline CDR1 is SEHNR and CDR2 FQNEAQ (reference sequence). Trimming removed 8 bases at V and 3 bases at J, with 11 bases between. The CDR3 is CASAGIHYEQYF. As DNA, the CDR3 is TGTGCCAGCGCGGGCATCCACTACGAGCAGTACTTC.

In its sample, this clonotype was seen a few times. The chain links TRBV20-1 to TRBJ2-1, with D unclear. CDR3 length: 12 amino acids. With 2 bases removed from V and 10 bases from J, the gap between germline ends came to 12 bases. Germline lookup yields CDR1 DFQATT and CDR2 SNEGSKA (reference sequence). The CDR3 sequence is CSARSPVDEQFF. CDR3 in DNA: TGCAGTGCTAGATCGCCAGTCGACGAGCAGTTCTTC.

The gene calls are TRBV24-1 and TRBJ2-1; 8 nucleotides align to TRBD1. This CDR3 is 16 amino acids long. Looked up from germline, CDR1 is KGHDR and CDR2 is SFDVKD. V dropped 3 bases and J dropped 3; count of bases not matched to a gene: 6. The CDR3: CATSDGQGKGYNEQFF. CDR3 DNA sequence: TGTGCCACCAGTGATGGACAGGGTAAAGGCTACAATGAGCAGTTCTTC.

As concerns this clonotype: This may come from a read error, since a much larger clone is one base off. The V and J genes are TRBV20-1 and TRBJ2-5; possible D gene TRBD2, 6 bases. The germline gives CDR1 DFQATT, CDR2 SNEGSKA (reference sequence). The CDR3 spans 15 residues. The CDR3 bases are TGCAGTGCTGGCTCCTGGCGGGGCCAACAAGGGACCCAGTACTTC. Translating it yields CSAGSWRGQQGTQYF.

The chain carries TRBV12-3 or TRBV12-4 and TRBJ2-2; perhaps TRBD1 as D (6 bases). CDR3 size: 14 residues. V lost 3 bases and J lost 6, with 11 bases in between. CDR3 nucleotide sequence: TGTGCCAGCAGTTTTCTCGACAGGCCCGGGGAGCTGTTTTTT. It codes for CASSFLDRPGELFF.

The rearrangement links TRBV29-1 to TRBJ2-7; D is perhaps TRBD2 (7 bases). CDR1 and CDR2 from the germline V gene are SQVTM and ANQGSEA. The CDR3 consists of 13 residues. Trimming stripped 2 bases from V and 3 bases from J, with 11 bases between. The CDR3 DNA reads TGCAGCGTTGAACGGGGGGCTAGCTACGAGCAGTACTTC. It yields the protein CSVERGASYEQYF.

This clonotype was counted a few times. The gene calls are TRBV28 and TRBJ1-1, with D perhaps TRBD1 (5 bases). V lost 5 bases to trimming and J lost 1 base, with 14 bases between them. The length of the CDR3 is 15 residues. The germline CDR1 and CDR2 sequences are MDHEN and SYDVKM. CDR3 DNA sequence: TGTGCCAGCAGTCTACCGGGACTCCAGAACACTGAAGCTTTCTTT. Its translation: CASSLPGLQNTEAFF.

The chain couples TRBV6-4 to TRBJ2-3, with 8 bases that match TRBD2. Germline V gives CDR1 MRHNA, CDR2 SNTAGT. The CDR3 has 15 residues. Unmatched junction bases numbered 9, after V lost 8 bases and J lost 2 bases. The CDR3, as DNA: TGTGCCAGCTCGGGACTAGGGCACCCCACAGATACGCAGTATTTT. It encodes CASSGLGHPTDTQYF.

Concerning this clonotype itself: A much larger clone lies a single base off, so this may be a read error. This chain connects TRBV18 to TRBJ1-2; 10 nucleotides match TRBD1. CDR1 and CDR2 (germline): KGHSH, LQKENI. This CDR3 is built from 14 residues. The ends lost 6 bases at V and 7 bases at J; junction bases unmatched: 8. The chain's CDR3 is CASSLGQGVRGYTF. DNA of the CDR3: TGTGCCAGCTCCCTTGGACAGGGGGTGCGTGGCTACACCTTC.

This clonotype has only a few counts. A much larger clone differs from this one at a single base, so this may be a read error. The V gene is TRBV15, the J gene TRBJ2-1; 8 bases line up with TRBD2. Germline CDR1 and CDR2: LNHNV and YYDKDF (reference sequence). CDR3 length: 14 residues. J gave up 13 bases and V 0 bases, and 8 bases lay outside the gene matches. CDR3 nucleotide sequence: TGTGCCACCAGCAGAGAGGCGGGGGGAGAGACCCAGTTCTTC. Amino acids: CATSREAGGETQFF.

This clonotype has at least ten counts. The chain employs TRBV20-1 and TRBJ1-2; D is uncertain. Germline assignment: CDR1 DFQATT and CDR2 SNEGSKA (reference sequence). The CDR3 has 11 amino acids. V was clipped by 6 bases and J by 3 bases, with 8 bases between them. CDR3 amino acids: CSALWYYGYTF. The DNA for the CDR3 is TGCAGTGCCCTGTGGTACTATGGCTACACCTTC.

The V gene is TRBV6-5, the J gene TRBJ1-4; tentatively, D is TRBD1 (6 bases). Trimming took off 2 bases at V and 11 bases at J, with 15 bases between the two ends. The CDR3 runs 14 residues. Germline V lookup: CDR1 MNHEY, CDR2 SVGAGI. The CDR3 DNA reads as TGTGCCAGCAGTTACGCGATACAGGGCGGGAAACTGTTTTTT. Translation gives CASSYAIQGGKLFF.

Only a few counts were recorded for this clonotype. The chain employs TRBV6-6 and TRBJ2-1; D unclear. V shed 5 bases and J shed 10 bases, with 12 bases lying between them. The length of the CDR3 is 12 residues. Germline loops: CDR1 MNHNY, CDR2 SVGAGI (reference sequence). CDR3 amino acids: CASSLTNYEQFF. The CDR3 coding sequence is TGTGCCAGCAGTCTCACCAATTACGAGCAGTTCTTC.

There are many counts of this clonotype. The V and J genes are TRBV25-1 and TRBJ2-6; TRBD1 is a possible D gene (5 bases). The CDR3 has 18 residues. V was clipped by 2 bases and J by 0 bases, with 14 bases between them. Germline V gene sequence: CDR1 MGHDK, CDR2 SYGVNS. The CDR3 DNA reads as TGTGCCAGCAGTGAAGACAGCTACCATTTCTCTGGGGCCAACGTCCTGACTTTC. This sequence encodes CASSEDSYHFSGANVLTF.

This chain joins TRBV6-1 and TRBJ1-1; D is undetermined. Per germline, CDR1 MNHNS and CDR2 SASEGT. The CDR3 is 13 residues long. V gave up 6 bases and J gave up 1 base, with 9 bases separating them. The CDR3 nucleotides are TGTGCCAGCAGACTGTCGGGGAACACTGAAGCTTTCTTT. It encodes CASRLSGNTEAFF.